Many counts were recorded for the clone carrying this T cell receptor (beta chain). Germline CDR1 and CDR2: MGHDK and SYGVNS. V dropped 4 bases and J dropped 3; count of bases not matched to a gene: 6. CDR3 length: 15 amino acids. The source of the sample is a study of regulatory T cells in long-lasting Graves disease. Arm-PCR of CDR3 regions and iRepertoire HTBI primers were used to build TCR beta libraries. Each CDR3 protein is one row after TCRdb ran MiXCR on the multiplex PCR reads. The data contain approximately 540,000 distinct CDR3 sequences, around 12% of them singletons. This sample's time point: newly diagnosed GD, antithyroid drugs for less than 3 months. PBMC RNA served as the TCR library source. The same sample was also studied in work on T cells in Graves' hyperthyroidism and ophthalmopathy.

Source: peripheral blood mononuclear cells (PBMCs), taken at new diagnosis, from a patient treated with antithyroid drugs. This chain links TRBV25-1 with TRBJ1-1; 9 nucleotides align to TRBD1. The sequence came from a woman aged 25 to 39 with Graves disease. CDR3 residues: CASSAQGAGDTEAFF. CDR3 nucleotides: TGTGCCAGCAGTGCACAGGGGGCGGGGGACACTGAAGCTTTCTTT.